A single sample gave rise to the 10 T cell receptor beta chains below, sequenced in a study of blood T cell repertoires in COVID-19. Produced via immunoSEQ multiplex PCR; TCRdb's table is partial and in-frame only. The sample has about 220,000 clones; 75% to 90% are singletons. The source material was PBMCs or T cells enriched from blood (not recorded which). Source of these receptors: a woman under 30 in a cohort exposed to, infected with or recovered from COVID-19 (not recorded which).

The V and J genes are TRBV2 and TRBJ1-3, with no clear D. CDR3 length: 14 residues. V was trimmed by 6 bases and J by 0 bases, leaving 9 bases between them. Germline CDR1 is SNHLY and CDR2 is FYNNEI. This CDR3 reads CASSERGSGNTIYF. The CDR3 nucleotides are TGTGCCAGCAGCGAACGGGGCTCTGGAAACACCATATATTTT.

The chain couples TRBV9 to TRBJ2-5; D is perhaps TRBD2 (5 bases). The length of the CDR3 is 14 residues. Trimming took off 2 bases at V and 5 bases at J, with 13 bases between the two ends. In germline, CDR1 is SGDLS, CDR2 YYNGEE. This chain's CDR3 is CASSVTGTGETQYF. The CDR3 region has the DNA TGTGCCAGCAGCGTCACGGGCACGGGGGAGACCCAGTACTTC.

This clone was picked up one time. The chain is built from TRBV28 and TRBJ2-1; a possible D gene is TRBD2 (5 bases). CDR3 length equals 16 residues. Germline V CDR1 and CDR2: MDHEN, SYDVKM. Deletions cut 1 base from V and 3 bases from J, with 13 bases between. DNA for the CDR3: TGTGCCAGCAGTTTATCGGCTAGCCTTATCTACAATGAGCAGTTCTTC. Translation gives CASSLSASLIYNEQFF.

The rearrangement uses TRBV3-1 (or the pseudogene TRBV3-2) and TRBJ2-7; 7 positions match TRBD2. Unmatched junction bases numbered 8, after V lost 1 base and J lost 2 bases. The CDR3 loop spans 16 amino acids. Looked up from germline, CDR1 is LGHDT and CDR2 is YNNKEL (reference sequence). CDR3 amino acids: CASSQGGGLEAYEQYF. In nucleotides, the CDR3 is TGTGCCAGCAGCCAAGGGGGAGGGTTGGAGGCCTACGAGCAGTACTTC.

The chain joins TRBV18 to TRBJ1-1, with 9 bases lining up with TRBD1. Germline V gives CDR1 KGHSH, CDR2 LQKENI. The CDR3 loop spans 18 amino acids. Losses at the gene ends were 3 bases for V and 4 bases for J; bases not matched to a gene: 15. CDR3 residues: CASSPPGQGLLGSTEAFF. CDR3 nucleotides: TGTGCCAGCTCACCCCCGGGACAGGGCTTATTGGGGAGCACTGAAGCTTTCTTT.

The chain recombines TRBV2 with TRBJ2-4; tentatively, D is TRBD2 (5 bases). Germline V gene sequence: CDR1 SNHLY, CDR2 FYNNEI. The CDR3 is 14 amino acids. V lost 6 bases, J lost 8 bases, and 17 bases lay in between. The CDR3 bases are TGTGCCAGCAGGGCGGGCCCCACTCCCCACATTCAGTACTTC. Its translation is CASRAGPTPHIQYF. Using reference TRBV2 and TRBJ2-4 for the parts outside the CDR3, the full variable domain is EPEVTQTPSHQVTQMGQEVILRCVPISNHLYFYWYRQILGQKVEFLVSFYNNEISEKSEIFDDQFSVERPDGSNFTLKIRSTKLEDSAMYFCASRAGPTPHIQYFGAGTRLSVL.

The genes are TRBV7-7 and TRBJ1-4, with D perhaps matching TRBD1 (6 bases). The CDR3 consists of 15 residues. Germline CDR1 reads SSHAT; CDR2 reads FNYEAQ (reference sequence). V lost 6 bases and J 5 bases, leaving 16 bases between the germline ends. CDR3 coding DNA: TGTGCCAGCAGTCTACCAGACAGGCCAAATGAAAAACTGTTTTTT. This sequence encodes CASSLPDRPNEKLFF.

J is TRBJ1-3 and V is TRBV9; possibly TRBD1 for D (6 bases). The V and J ends lost 3 bases and 4 bases respectively, with 11 bases between them. The CDR3 covers 14 residues. CDR1 and CDR2 (germline): SGDLS, YYNGEE. The CDR3 nucleotides read TGTGCCAGCAGCGAACAGGGTGTAGGAAACACCATATATTTT. As protein: CASSEQGVGNTIYF. Variable domain in full (rest from reference TRBV9 and TRBJ1-3): DSGVTQTPKHLITATGQRVTLRCSPRSGDLSVYWYQQSLDQGLQFLIQYYNGEERAKGNILERFSAQQFPDLHSELNLSSLELGDSALYFCASSEQGVGNTIYFGEGSWLTVV.

The chain couples TRBV12-3 or TRBV12-4 to TRBJ1-1, with 10 bases fitting TRBD1. This CDR3 region has 13 residues. Written as DNA, the CDR3 is TGTGCTATTAGACAGGGGGCGATCACTGAAGCTTTCTTT. It is translated as CAIRQGAITEAFF.

The rearrangement joins TRBV27 to TRBJ1-6; TRBD1 matches 8 bases. Trimming removed 8 bases from V and 7 bases from J; junction bases left unmatched: 13. The length of the CDR3 is 16 residues. In germline, CDR1 is MNHEY, CDR2 SMNVEV (reference sequence). The CDR3: CASRSDREPLNSPLHF. CDR3 in DNA: TGTGCCAGCCGATCGGACAGGGAACCTTTAAATTCACCCCTCCACTTT.